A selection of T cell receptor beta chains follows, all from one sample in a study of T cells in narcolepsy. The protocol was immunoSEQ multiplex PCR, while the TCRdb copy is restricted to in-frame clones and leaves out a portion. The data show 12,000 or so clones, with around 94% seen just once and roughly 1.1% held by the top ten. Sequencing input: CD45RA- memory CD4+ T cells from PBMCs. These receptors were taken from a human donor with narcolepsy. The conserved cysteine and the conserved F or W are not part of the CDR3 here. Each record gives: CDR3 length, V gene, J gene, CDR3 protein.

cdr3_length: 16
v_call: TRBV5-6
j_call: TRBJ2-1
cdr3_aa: ASSPRGVREGLYNEQF

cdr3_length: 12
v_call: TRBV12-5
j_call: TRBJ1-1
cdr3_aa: ASGLDPGATEAF

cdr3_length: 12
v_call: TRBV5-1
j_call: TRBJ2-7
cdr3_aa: ASSPGTSRYEQY

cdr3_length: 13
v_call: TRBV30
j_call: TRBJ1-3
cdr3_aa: AWSDLRGSGNTIY

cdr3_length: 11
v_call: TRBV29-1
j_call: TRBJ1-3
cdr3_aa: SASTARGNTIY

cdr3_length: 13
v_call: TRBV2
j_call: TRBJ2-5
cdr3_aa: ASSEKLAGVETQY

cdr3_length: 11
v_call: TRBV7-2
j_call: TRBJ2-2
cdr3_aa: ASSWYPNRELF

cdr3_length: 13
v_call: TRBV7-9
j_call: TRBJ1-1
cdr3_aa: ASSYGGRRNTEAF

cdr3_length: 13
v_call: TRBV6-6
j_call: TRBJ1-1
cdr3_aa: ASSYHSRGNTEAF

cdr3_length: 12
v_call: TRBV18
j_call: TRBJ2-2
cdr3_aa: ASSPRGQPGELF

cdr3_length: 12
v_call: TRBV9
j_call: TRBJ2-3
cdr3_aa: ASSPPRGRDTQY

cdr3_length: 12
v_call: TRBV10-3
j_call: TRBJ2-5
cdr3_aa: AIRIGEGQETQY

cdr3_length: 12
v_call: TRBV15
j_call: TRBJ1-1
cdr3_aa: ATSRVGRNTEAF

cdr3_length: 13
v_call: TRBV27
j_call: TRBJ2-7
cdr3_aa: ASSLSPSGVYEQY

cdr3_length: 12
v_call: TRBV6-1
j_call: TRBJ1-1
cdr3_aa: ASSVERLNTEAF

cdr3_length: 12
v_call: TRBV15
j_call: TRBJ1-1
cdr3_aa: ATRRSGGNTEAF

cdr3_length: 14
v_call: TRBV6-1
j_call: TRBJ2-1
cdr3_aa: ASSEQLAGYYNEQF

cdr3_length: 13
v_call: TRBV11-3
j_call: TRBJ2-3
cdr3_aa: ASSLSQGVADTQY

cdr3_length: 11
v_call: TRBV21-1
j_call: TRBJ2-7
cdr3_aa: ASSNYRGYEQY

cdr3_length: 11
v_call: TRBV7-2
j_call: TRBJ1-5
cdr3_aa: ASSLGPNQPQH

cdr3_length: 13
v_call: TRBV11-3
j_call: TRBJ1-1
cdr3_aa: ASSLGPPRNTEAF

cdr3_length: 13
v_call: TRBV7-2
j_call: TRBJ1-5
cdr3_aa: ASSYKGQGNQPQH

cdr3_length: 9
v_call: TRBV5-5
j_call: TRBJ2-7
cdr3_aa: ASSLNYEQY

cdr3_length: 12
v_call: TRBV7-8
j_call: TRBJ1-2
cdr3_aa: ASSRTGQSYGYT

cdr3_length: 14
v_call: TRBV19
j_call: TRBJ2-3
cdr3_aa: ASSTASGSAADTQY

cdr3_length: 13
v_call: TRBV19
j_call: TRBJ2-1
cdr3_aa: ASRLDRVAYNEQF

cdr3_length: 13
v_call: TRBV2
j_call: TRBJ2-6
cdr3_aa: ASSEMGSGANVLT

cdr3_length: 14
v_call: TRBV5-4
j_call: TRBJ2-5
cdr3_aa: ASSPRAGSNQETQY

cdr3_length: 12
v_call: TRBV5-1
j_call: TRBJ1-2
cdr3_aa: ASSLVQGAYGYT

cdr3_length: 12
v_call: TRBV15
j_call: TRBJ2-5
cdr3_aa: ATSRAPDWKTQY

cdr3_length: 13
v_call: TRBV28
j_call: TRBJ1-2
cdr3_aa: ASAGAAASNYGYT

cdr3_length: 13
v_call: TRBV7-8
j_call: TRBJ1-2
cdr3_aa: ASSLFPQGAGGYT

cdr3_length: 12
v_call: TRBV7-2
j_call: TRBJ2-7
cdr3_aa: ASSPRQGSYEQY

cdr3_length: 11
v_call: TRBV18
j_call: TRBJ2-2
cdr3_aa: ASSDRDTGELF

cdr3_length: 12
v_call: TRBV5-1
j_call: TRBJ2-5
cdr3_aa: ASSPIGQGETQY